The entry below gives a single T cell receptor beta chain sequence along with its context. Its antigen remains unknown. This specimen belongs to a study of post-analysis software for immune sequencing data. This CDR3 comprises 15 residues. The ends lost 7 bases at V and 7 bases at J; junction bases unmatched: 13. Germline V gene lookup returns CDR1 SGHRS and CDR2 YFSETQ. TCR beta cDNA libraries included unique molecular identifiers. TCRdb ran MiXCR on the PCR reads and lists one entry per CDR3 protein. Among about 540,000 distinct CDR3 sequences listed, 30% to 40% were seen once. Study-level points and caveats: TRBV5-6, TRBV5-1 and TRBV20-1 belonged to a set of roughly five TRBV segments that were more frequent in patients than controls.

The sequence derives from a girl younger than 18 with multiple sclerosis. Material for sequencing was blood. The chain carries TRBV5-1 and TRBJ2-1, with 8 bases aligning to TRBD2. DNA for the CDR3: TGCGCCAGCGGGCCCTCCGGGGGGGCATGGAATGAGCAGTTCTTC. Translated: CASGPSGGAWNEQFF.